There are many counts of the clone carrying this T cell receptor (beta chain). Its antigen is unknown. Measured with immunoSEQ multiplex PCR; TCRdb has only the in-frame clones, and not every one. The data hold about 1.1 million clones, with 60% to 85% observed a single time. This entry comes from a study of shared clonotypes between healthy human individuals. Background on the study: Per donor, three plates held CD4 naive cells, three held CD4 memory, two held CD8 naive and one held CD8 memory.

Researchers partitioned CD4+ cells into CD45RA+ naive and CD45RA-negative memory subsets. The study's findings and limits: Only blood samples were collected, and tissue repertoires likely differ. Generally, naive subsets came out with larger estimated richness than memory subsets.

The V gene's germline CDR1 is MNHEY and CDR2 SMNVEV (reference sequence). The CDR3 consists of 15 residues. With 2 bases removed from V and 10 bases from J, the gap between germline ends came to 18 bases. V gene TRBV27 combines with J gene TRBJ1-5, with D possibly TRBD1 on 5 matching bases. What was sequenced was memory CD4+ T cells from PBMCs. Specified subset: CD45RA-negative fraction. The clonotype originates from a man aged 18 to 29 in good health. Some clones in this sample may be carry-over from other donors' samples. CDR3 protein: CASSLRRQSGGPQHF. CDR3 DNA sequence: TGTGCCAGCAGTTTACGGCGGCAGTCTGGGGGACCCCAGCATTTT.